The clone carrying this TCR beta chain was recorded at least ten times. Its specificity is not known. RNA transcripts yielded amplified TCR beta CDR3 regions. Initially, a first-round RT-PCR of the TCR CDR3 employed the HTBI primer set. Each CDR3 protein gets one entry after TCRdb re-called the multiplex PCR reads with MiXCR. The table has 600,000 or so distinct CDR3 sequences, 11% to 15% seen once. This specimen comes from a study of T cells in Graves' hyperthyroidism and ophthalmopathy. Regarding the study as a whole: Ophthalmopathy was distinguished from stable hyperthyroidism by 13 V-J signatures.

V trimming: 2 bases; J trimming: 7 bases; junction bases outside the gene matches: 7. This CDR3 region has 14 residues. Looked up from germline, CDR1 is DFQATT and CDR2 is SNEGSKA (reference sequence). For ophthalmopathy patients, the Clinical Activity Score was at least 3 and the NOSPECS grade at least 4; duration was under 3 months. The study left out patients who had uncontrolled infection, other autoimmune disease, pregnancy or lactation. For the diagnoses, clinical symptoms, serum thyroxine and TRAb, thyroid ultrasound and orbital computed tomography were used. This rearrangement joins TRBV20-1 to TRBJ1-4; 7 positions agree with TRBD1. Material: blood. The sequence came from a young woman with Graves' ophthalmopathy. CDR3 DNA sequence: TGCAGTGCTAGAACGACAGGGCTCGGTGAAAAACTGTTTTTT. The encoded protein is CSARTTGLGEKLFF.